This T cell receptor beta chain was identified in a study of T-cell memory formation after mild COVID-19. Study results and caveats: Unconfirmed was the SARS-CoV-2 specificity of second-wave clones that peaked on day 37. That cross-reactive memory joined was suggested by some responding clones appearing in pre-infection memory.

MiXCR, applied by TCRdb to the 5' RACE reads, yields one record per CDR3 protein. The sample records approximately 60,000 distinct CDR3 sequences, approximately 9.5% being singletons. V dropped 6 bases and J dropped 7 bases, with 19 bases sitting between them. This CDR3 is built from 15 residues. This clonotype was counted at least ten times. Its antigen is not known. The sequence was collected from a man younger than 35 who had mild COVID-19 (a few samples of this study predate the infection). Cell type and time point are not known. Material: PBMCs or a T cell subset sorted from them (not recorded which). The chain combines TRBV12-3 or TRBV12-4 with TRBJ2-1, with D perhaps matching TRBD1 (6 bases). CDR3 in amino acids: CASRLVGQYVNEQFF. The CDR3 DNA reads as TGTGCCAGCAGACTAGTAGGACAGTACGTAAATGAGCAGTTCTTC.